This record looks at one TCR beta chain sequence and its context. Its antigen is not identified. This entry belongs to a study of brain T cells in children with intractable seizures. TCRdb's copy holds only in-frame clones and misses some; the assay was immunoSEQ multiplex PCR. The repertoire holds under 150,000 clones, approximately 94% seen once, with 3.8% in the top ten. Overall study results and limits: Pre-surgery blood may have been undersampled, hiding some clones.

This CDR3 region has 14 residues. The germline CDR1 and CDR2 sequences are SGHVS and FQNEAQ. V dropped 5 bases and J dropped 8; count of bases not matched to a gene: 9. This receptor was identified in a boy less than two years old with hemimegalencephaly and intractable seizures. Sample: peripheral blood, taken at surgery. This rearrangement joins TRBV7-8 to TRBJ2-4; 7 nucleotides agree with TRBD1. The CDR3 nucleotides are TGTGCCAGCAGCCCTCGACAGGGCTCGGACATTCAGTACTTC. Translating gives CASSPRQGSDIQYF.